This TCR beta chain comes out of a study of PD-1 blockade in classical Hodgkin lymphoma. CDR1 is MGHRA, CDR2 YSYEKL, per germline. The CDR3 sequence is 16 residues long. The junction had 5 bases not matched to a gene; V was cut back by 0 bases and J by 2 bases. The protocol was immunoSEQ multiplex PCR, while the TCRdb copy is restricted to in-frame clones and leaves out a portion. The sample contains 5,000 or so clones, 82% of which appear only once. Each and every patient relapsed after autologous stem cell transplantation, and patients got differing brentuximab vedotin exposure. After PBMCs were thawed, their CD8+ T cells were isolated by magnetic negative selection.

V and J are TRBV4-1 and TRBJ2-7; TRBD2 agrees at 9 bases. This TCR was sampled from a human donor with classical Hodgkin lymphoma. The specimen comprised CD8+ T cells from blood, sampled at baseline. DNA of the CDR3: TGCGCCAGCAGCCAAGAGGGGGGACTAGCCGCCTACGAGCAGTACTTC. Translating gives CASSQEGGLAAYEQYF.